The clone carrying this T cell receptor (beta chain) was counted only a few times. Its antigen is undetermined. This sample was taken from a study of blood T cells in healthy people across ages. General study results and limits: Per million T cells, TCR beta diversity dropped roughly linearly as age increased.

The authors ran a second PCR of roughly 7 to 11 cycles using a sample-barcoded 5' primer and a J-beta primer mix. TCRdb called the 5' RACE reads again in MiXCR, with one record for every CDR3 protein. The sample lists about 1,800,000 distinct CDR3 sequences, 28% seen once, with roughly 8% in the top ten. Germline V lookup: CDR1 DFQATT, CDR2 SNEGSKA (reference sequence). The CDR3 runs 14 residues. The V and J ends lost 5 bases and 6 bases, in that order; junction bases with no gene match: 9. Each donor's blood draw was 7.5 to 10 milliliters of peripheral blood. Isolating PBMCs gave at least 6 million of these cells per sample.

Sequenced input: blood. The chain joins TRBV20-1 to TRBJ1-5; 8 bases line up with TRBD1. The sequence came from a woman under 40 in good health. The CDR3 here is CSAGGTGLFQPQHF. The CDR3 bases are TGCAGTGCTGGAGGGACAGGTCTTTTTCAGCCCCAGCATTTT.